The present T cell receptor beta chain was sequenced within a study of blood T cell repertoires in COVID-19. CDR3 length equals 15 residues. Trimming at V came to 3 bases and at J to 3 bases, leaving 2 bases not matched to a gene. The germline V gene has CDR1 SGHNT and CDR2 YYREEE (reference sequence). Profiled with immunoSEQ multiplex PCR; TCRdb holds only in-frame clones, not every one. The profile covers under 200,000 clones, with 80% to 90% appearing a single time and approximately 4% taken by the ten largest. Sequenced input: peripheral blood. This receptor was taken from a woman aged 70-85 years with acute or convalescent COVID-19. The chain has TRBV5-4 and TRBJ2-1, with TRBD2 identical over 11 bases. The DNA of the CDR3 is TGTGCCAGCAGCTCCGGGACTAGCGGCTACAATGAGCAGTTCTTC. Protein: CASSSGTSGYNEQFF.